The 9 T cell receptor beta chains below were found in one sample sequenced in a study of T cell changes during pregnancy in multiple sclerosis. Sequencing was performed with immunoSEQ multiplex PCR; in TCRdb, only in-frame clones are kept and a portion is missing. Found here are some 23,000 clones, approximately 89% of them singletons; the top ten hold about 13%. This sample comprised CD8+ T cells from peripheral blood mononuclear cells, obtained in the first trimester of pregnancy. The receptors shown here come from a female donor in good health, enrolled as a control in a pregnancy study.

The chain uses TRBV11-2 and TRBJ2-2, with D uncertain. V was clipped by 7 bases and J by 2 bases, with 14 bases between them. This CDR3 comprises 15 residues. The V gene's germline CDR1 is SGHAT and CDR2 FQNNGV. CDR3: CASIFSGGNTGELFF. DNA of the CDR3: TGTGCCAGCATCTTTAGTGGCGGCAACACCGGGGAGCTGTTTTTT.

The chain recombines TRBV4-3 with TRBJ2-1, with a possible D match to TRBD2 (6 bases). In germline, CDR1 is LGHNA, CDR2 YSLEER. Between the trimmed V and J ends, which lost 1 base and 4 bases, there was a span of 14 bases. This CDR3 comprises 16 residues. Written as DNA, the CDR3 is TGCGCCAGCAGCCAAGTAGCCAGCGGGCCTTACAATGAGCAGTTCTTC. It translates to CASSQVASGPYNEQFF.

Note on this clone: The junction departs from the called germline gene at one end, perhaps through a read error. V and J are TRBV4-1 and TRBJ2-7, with 12 bases identical to TRBD2. Germline V gene data show CDR1 as MGHRA and CDR2 as YSYEKL. The CDR3 is 13 residues long. The chain's CDR3 is CASSSGGAGEQHF. CDR3 nucleotide sequence: TGCGCCAGCTCTAGCGGGGGGGCCGGGGAGCAGCACTTC.

The gene calls are TRBV27 and TRBJ2-1, with TRBD1 matching 7 bases. Germline V gene lookup returns CDR1 MNHEY and CDR2 SMNVEV (reference sequence). J lost 9 bases, V lost 5 bases, and 7 bases had no gene match. This CDR3 has 13 amino acids. The CDR3 region is CASSEQGIREQFF. Written as DNA, the CDR3 is TGTGCCAGCAGTGAACAGGGGATTCGTGAGCAGTTCTTC.

This rearrangement joins TRBV13 to TRBJ1-1; D uncertain. Germline-derived CDR1 and CDR2 are PRHDT and FYEKMQ (reference sequence). The ends were cut back, 3 bases at V and 6 bases at J, with 8 bases in the middle. This CDR3 is built from 12 residues. The CDR3 protein is CASSFPGSEAFF. CDR3 bases: TGTGCCAGCAGCTTTCCCGGGTCTGAAGCTTTCTTT.

The genes are TRBV27 and TRBJ2-7; 8 bases agree with TRBD1. There are 14 residues in the CDR3. The V and J ends lost 2 bases and 5 bases, in that order; junction bases with no gene match: 5. Germline V gives CDR1 MNHEY, CDR2 SMNVEV (reference sequence). Written as DNA, the CDR3 is TGTGCCAGCAGTTTAAGGACAGGGATCAACGAGCAGTACTTC. It encodes CASSLRTGINEQYF.

The chain recombines TRBV5-4 with TRBJ1-2; D remains ambiguous. This CDR3 has 13 residues. Germline-derived CDR1 and CDR2 are SGHNT and YYREEE (reference sequence). V dropped 2 bases and J dropped 3 bases, with 8 bases sitting between them. Here the CDR3 DNA reads TGTGCCAGCAGCTTCGACACAGACTATGGCTACACCTTC. This codes for CASSFDTDYGYTF.

The chain carries TRBV28 and TRBJ2-3; D not resolved. V was shortened by 10 bases and J by 6 bases, with 14 bases between the two germline ends. Per germline, CDR1 MDHEN and CDR2 SYDVKM. This CDR3 has 12 amino acids. CDR3: CATRYFEDTQYF. CDR3 bases: TGTGCCACCAGATACTTCGAGGATACGCAGTATTTT.

This clone was seen once. The CDR3 protein is CASSLRLAGVGETQYF. Written as DNA, the CDR3 is TGCGCCAGCAGCTTGCGGCTAGCGGGAGTCGGTGAGACCCAGTACTTC. The chain employs TRBV5-1 and TRBJ2-5, with 10 bases aligning to TRBD2. The CDR3 length is 16 residues. Germline CDR1 is SGHRS and CDR2 is YFSETQ. J lost 5 bases, V lost 1 base, and 8 bases had no gene match.